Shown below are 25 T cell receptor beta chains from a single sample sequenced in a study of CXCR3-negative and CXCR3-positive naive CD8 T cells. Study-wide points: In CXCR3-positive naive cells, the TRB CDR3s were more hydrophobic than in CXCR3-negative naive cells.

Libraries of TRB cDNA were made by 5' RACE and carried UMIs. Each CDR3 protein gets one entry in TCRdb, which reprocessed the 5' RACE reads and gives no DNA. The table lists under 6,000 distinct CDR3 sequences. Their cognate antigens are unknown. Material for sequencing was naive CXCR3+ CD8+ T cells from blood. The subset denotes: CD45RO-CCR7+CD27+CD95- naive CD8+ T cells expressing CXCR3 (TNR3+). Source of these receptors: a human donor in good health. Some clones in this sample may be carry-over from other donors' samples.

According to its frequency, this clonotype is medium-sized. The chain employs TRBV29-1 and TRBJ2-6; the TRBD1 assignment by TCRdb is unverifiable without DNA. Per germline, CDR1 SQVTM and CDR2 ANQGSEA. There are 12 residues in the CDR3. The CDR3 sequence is CSVPGGANVLTF. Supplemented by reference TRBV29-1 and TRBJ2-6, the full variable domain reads SAVISQKPSRDICQRGTSLTIQCQVDSQVTMMFWYRQQPGQSLTLIATANQGSEATYESGFVIDKFPISRPNLTFSTLTVSNMSPEDSSIYLCSVPGGANVLTFGAGSRLTVL.

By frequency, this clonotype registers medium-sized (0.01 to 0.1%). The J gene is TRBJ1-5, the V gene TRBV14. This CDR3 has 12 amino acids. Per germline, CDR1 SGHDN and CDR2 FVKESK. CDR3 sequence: CASSQSRQPQHF.

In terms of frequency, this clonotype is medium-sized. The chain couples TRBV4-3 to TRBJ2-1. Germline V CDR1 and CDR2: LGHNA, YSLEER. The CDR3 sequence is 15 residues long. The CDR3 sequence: CASSQVGSSYNEQFF.

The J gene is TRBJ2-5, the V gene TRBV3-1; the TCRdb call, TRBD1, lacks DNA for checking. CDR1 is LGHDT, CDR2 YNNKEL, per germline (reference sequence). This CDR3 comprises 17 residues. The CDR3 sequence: CAPSQEGARLGTETQYF.

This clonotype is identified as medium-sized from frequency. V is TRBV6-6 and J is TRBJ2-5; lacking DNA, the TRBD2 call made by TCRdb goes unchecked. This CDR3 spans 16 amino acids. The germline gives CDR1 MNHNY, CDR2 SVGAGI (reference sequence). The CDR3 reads CASSYSVAEEGETQYF.

CDR3 loop: CASRTGLPAYNEQFF. The chain has TRBV28 and TRBJ2-1; TCRdb reports TRBD2, a call that lacks DNA to check it against. The length of the CDR3 is 15 residues. Per germline, CDR1 MDHEN and CDR2 SYDVKM.

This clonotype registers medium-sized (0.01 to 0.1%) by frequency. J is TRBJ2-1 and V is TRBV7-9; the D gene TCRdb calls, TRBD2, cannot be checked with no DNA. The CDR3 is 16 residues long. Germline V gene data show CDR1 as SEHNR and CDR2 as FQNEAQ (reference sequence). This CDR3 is CASSSSRLAGYNEQFF.

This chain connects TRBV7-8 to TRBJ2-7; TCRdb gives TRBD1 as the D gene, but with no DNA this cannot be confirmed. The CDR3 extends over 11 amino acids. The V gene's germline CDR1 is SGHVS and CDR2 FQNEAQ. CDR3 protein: CASSLQGEQYF.

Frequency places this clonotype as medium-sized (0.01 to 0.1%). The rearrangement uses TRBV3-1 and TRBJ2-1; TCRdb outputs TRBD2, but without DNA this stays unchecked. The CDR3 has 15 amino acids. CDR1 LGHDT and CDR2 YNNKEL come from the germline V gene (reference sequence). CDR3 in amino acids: CASSQTSGRNNEQFF.

Here the CDR3 reads CASSLALLDGYEQYF. The J gene is TRBJ2-7, the V gene TRBV11-2; TCRdb picks TRBD2, but there is no DNA to check that call. Germline V gene sequence: CDR1 SGHAT, CDR2 FQNNGV. The length of the CDR3 is 15 residues.

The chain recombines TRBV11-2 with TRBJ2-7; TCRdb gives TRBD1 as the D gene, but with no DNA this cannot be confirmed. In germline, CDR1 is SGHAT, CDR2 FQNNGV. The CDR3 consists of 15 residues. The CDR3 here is CASSLGTKTFYEQYF.

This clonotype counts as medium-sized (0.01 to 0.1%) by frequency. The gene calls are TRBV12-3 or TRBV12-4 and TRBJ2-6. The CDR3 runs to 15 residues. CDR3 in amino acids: CASSPQISGANVLTF.

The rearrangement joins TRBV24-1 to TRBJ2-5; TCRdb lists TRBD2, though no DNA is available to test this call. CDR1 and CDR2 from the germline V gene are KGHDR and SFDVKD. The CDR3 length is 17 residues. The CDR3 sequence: CANDSIGGPSGQETQYF.

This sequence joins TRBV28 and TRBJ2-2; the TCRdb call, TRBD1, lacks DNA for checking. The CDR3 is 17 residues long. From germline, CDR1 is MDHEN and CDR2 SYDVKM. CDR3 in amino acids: CASSPLQGALGTGELFF.

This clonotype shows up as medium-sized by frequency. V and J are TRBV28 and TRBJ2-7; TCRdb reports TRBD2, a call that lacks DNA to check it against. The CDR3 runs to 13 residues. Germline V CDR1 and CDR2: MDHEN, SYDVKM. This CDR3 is CASRAGLTYEQYF.

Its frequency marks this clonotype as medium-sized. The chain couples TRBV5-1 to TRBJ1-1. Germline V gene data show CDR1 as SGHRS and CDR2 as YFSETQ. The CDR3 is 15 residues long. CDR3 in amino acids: CASSLAITPHAEAFF.

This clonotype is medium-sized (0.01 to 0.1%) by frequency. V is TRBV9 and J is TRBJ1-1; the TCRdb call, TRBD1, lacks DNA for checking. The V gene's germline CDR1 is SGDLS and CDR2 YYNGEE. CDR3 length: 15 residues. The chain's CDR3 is CASSVVGQVETEAFF.

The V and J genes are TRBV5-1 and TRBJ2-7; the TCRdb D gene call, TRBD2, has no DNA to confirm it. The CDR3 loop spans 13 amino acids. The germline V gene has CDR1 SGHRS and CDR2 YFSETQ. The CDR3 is CASSFGLAYEQYF.

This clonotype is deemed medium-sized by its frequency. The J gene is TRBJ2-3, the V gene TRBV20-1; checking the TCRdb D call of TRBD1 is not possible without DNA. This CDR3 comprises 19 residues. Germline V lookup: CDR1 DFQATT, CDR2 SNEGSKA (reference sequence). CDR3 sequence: CSATTGTVRFPEMADTQYF.

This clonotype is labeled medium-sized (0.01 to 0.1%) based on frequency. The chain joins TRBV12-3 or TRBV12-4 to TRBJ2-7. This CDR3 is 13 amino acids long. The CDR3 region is CASSLRVFYEQYF.

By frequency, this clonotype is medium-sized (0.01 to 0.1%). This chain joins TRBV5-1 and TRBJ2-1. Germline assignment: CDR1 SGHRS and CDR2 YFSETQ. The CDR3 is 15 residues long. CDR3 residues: CASSLGVSSYNEQFF.

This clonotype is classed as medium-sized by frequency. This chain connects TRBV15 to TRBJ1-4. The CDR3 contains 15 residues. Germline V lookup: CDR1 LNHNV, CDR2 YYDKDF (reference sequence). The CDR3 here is CATSVEGLWPEKLFF.

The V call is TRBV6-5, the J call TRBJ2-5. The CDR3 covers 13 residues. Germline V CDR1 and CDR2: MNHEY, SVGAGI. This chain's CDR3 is CASSYHKQETQYF.

The CDR3 spells CASSSGTLLGEQFF. The chain carries TRBV7-7 and TRBJ2-1; TCRdb designates TRBD2, a call that cannot be tested without DNA. This CDR3 comprises 14 residues. CDR1 and CDR2 from the germline V gene are SSHAT and FNYEAQ (reference sequence).

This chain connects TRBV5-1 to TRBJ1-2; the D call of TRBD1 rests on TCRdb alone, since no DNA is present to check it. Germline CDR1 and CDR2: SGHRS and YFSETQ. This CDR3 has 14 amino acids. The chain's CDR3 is CASSVALGAGGYTF.